This TCR beta chain stems from a study of T cells in Graves' hyperthyroidism and ophthalmopathy. Overall study findings and caveats: Blood also contained most expanded thyroid clonotypes above 0.001. A model using 13 V-J features told ophthalmopathy apart from stable hyperthyroidism.

This clonotype was detected a few times. Its specificity is unknown. RNA transcripts gave rise to amplified TCR beta CDR3 regions. Primed by the HTBI set, a first-round RT-PCR was run on the TCR CDR3. TCRdb itself ran the multiplex PCR reads through MiXCR, one entry per CDR3 protein. The sample lists 300,000 to 450,000 distinct CDR3 sequences, about a sixth seen once, with approximately 35% in the top ten. Around 10 ml fresh peripheral blood yielded the PBMCs. The CDR3 has 16 amino acids. Germline V gene data show CDR1 as SGHKS and CDR2 as YYEKEE (reference sequence). With 5 bases clipped from V and 2 bases from J, the junction kept 9 bases outside the gene matches.

The TCR originated in a woman aged 25 to 39 with Graves' hyperthyroidism that later progressed to Graves' ophthalmopathy. Sequencing input: blood. The V and J genes are TRBV5-5 and TRBJ2-7, with 11 bases identical to TRBD1. CDR3 DNA sequence: TGTGCCAGCAGGGAGAAGCCGGGACAGGGGGCCTACGAGCAGTACTTC. Encoded protein: CASREKPGQGAYEQYF.